This T cell receptor (beta chain) was found in a study of blood T cell repertoires in COVID-19 (dated by TCRdb to 2018 to 2020). Regarding the research as a whole: The collaborator samples originated in the United States, Italy and Spain and spanned the acute and convalescent phases of COVID-19. The material from the prospective study consisted of cDNA or gDNA derived from T cells, B-cell-depleted T cells, or PBMCs. Deeply sampled blood TCRbeta repertoires from subjects exposed to, actively infected with, or recovered from COVID-19 were included in the dataset. The repertoires were released in a freely available public database intended as a resource for research on the immune response to SARS-CoV-2. The samples were drawn from the first 160 participants of the ongoing ImmuneRACE study and from 1,200 or so subjects provided by 6 global collaborators. The sample metadata nearly always contained a de-identified subject ID, COVID-19 status, age in years and sex. HLA class I and class II types, where available, came from metadata supplied by the sample provider rather than from assay-based typing. What the research found in general, with its limitations: How much clinical and demographic metadata was included differed by source and by participant, and the metadata was provided uncurated.

About this clone: The specificity of this receptor is unknown. No much larger clonotype is one base removed from it; base qualities were not supplied.

Collaborating institutions collected whole blood in K2EDTA tubes following their own protocols. For TCRbeta analysis, collaborators shipped samples as frozen whole blood, isolated PBMCs, or DNA extracted from either of those sample types. The immunoSEQ Assay, a bias-controlled multiplex PCR, was used to amplify TCRbeta CDR3 regions from genomic DNA. Under the source paper's analysis protocol: The number of nucleated cells in each sample was estimated from the amplification of reference gene primers within the assay. To quantify the absolute abundance of each unique TCRbeta CDR3 rearrangement, sequence reads were collapsed and filtered. Productive Simpson clonality was computed per sample as the square root of Simpson's diversity index over productive rearrangements. Entries here come from immuneACCESS through TCRdb and include only in-frame sequences with V and J called. Some clones fail to appear in such tables; in the studies checked, an unresolved V gene covers under half of the shortfall, and the cause of the remainder is unknown. V and J calls and clone size come straight from that table; D and trimming were deduced from the DNA. This sample is represented by fewer than 200,000 clones; roughly 91% of them were singletons. The ten largest clones capture over 3.5% of the sample.

The specimen was peripheral blood. The sequence was obtained from a woman aged 45-60 years with acute or convalescent COVID-19.

The sequence in DNA is TGTGCCAGCTTGGGATTGGGGCTAGGGTACTATGGCTACACCTTC. Translated, it gives CASLGLGLGYYGYTF. The V and J segments used are TRBV27 and TRBJ1-2; perhaps TRBD1 is the D gene, with 5 bases matching. Cut back by 8 bases and 3 bases, the V and J ends lie 19 bases apart. From the cysteine up to the phenylalanine, the CDR3 has a length of 15 residues. Of all the DNA, just the CDR3 is kept, 45 bases in frame from base 1. Via the germline V gene (reference sequence), CDR1 is MNHEY and CDR2 SMNVEV.